These 22 T cell receptor beta chains came from one sample sequenced in a study of blood T cell repertoires in COVID-19 (dated by TCRdb to about 2020). Library creation used the immunoSEQ multiplex PCR assay. The immuneACCESS repertoire file appears here via TCRdb, limited to in-frame rearrangements. These files lack a portion of the clones; in checked studies, under half of the deficit traces to unresolved V genes, and the cause of the others is not known. The sample profile shows 30,000 to 40,000 clones; roughly 81% of them were found once. Clones ranked in the top ten supply roughly an eighth of the sample. Specimen: peripheral blood. These receptor sequences come from a human donor in a cohort sampled during active COVID-19.

This chain uses TRBV7-8 with TRBJ2-2; 12 bases match TRBD2. The V segment lost 5 bases and the J segment 0 bases; nucleotides outside the gene matches: 7. The CDR3 runs to 18 residues. Germline V gives CDR1 SGHVS, CDR2 FQNEAQ. The chain's CDR3 is CASSPGTSGYSNTGELFF. The DNA of the CDR3 is TGTGCCAGCAGCCCCGGGACTAGCGGGTATTCGAACACCGGGGAGCTGTTTTTT.

This chain's CDR3 is CASSLGGLASDTQYF. The CDR3 nucleotides read TGTGCCAGCAGCTTAGGTGGACTTGCATCAGATACGCAGTATTTT. The chain is built from TRBV7-9 and TRBJ2-3, with D perhaps TRBD2 (5 bases). V was cut by 1 base and J by 4 bases, with 12 bases left in between. Germline V CDR1 and CDR2: SEHNR, FQNEAQ (reference sequence). The CDR3 loop spans 15 amino acids.

The rearrangement uses TRBV21-1 and TRBJ2-1; the table's D call, TRBD2, has no DNA check behind it. TRBV21-1 is designated a pseudogene. This CDR3 has 19 residues. This chain's CDR3 is CASSKAGAGAFLSYNEQFF. DNA of the CDR3: TGTGCCAGCAGCAAAGCGGGAGCGGGGGCCTTTCTCTCCTACAATGAGCAGTTCTTC.

In DNA form, the CDR3 reads TGTGCCAGCAGTGACACTCCGCAAGCACCATTCTATGGCTACACCTTC. It codes for CASSDTPQAPFYGYTF. The chain is built from TRBV6-4 and TRBJ1-2, with D unclear. Trimming shortened V by 2 bases and J by 4 bases, and 17 bases separated the two germline ends. This CDR3 comprises 16 residues. Germline loops: CDR1 MRHNA, CDR2 SNTAGT.

The chain links TRBV6-6 to TRBJ2-1, with 12 bases that match TRBD2. The CDR3 is made up of 16 amino acids. The junction had 8 bases not matched to a gene; V was cut back by 5 bases and J by 6 bases. Germline CDR1 reads MNHNY; CDR2 reads SVGAGI (reference sequence). Here the CDR3 DNA reads TGTGCCAGCAGTCGACTAGCGGGGGTATCTGGCAATGAGCAGTTCTTC. It yields the protein CASSRLAGVSGNEQFF.

V gene TRBV27 combines with J gene TRBJ2-1; D gene ambiguous. The V and J ends lost 3 bases and 3 bases respectively, with 12 bases between them. In germline, CDR1 is MNHEY, CDR2 SMNVEV (reference sequence). The CDR3 has 15 residues. The CDR3: CASSFSAGIYNEQFF. The CDR3 coding sequence is TGTGCCAGCAGTTTCTCGGCAGGAATCTACAATGAGCAGTTCTTC.

The gene calls are TRBV5-5 and TRBJ2-1; possibly TRBD2 for D (5 bases). The CDR3 loop spans 17 amino acids. V dropped 0 bases and J dropped 4 bases, with 17 bases sitting between them. Germline V gene sequence: CDR1 SGHKS, CDR2 YYEKEE (reference sequence). CDR3 region: CASSLAFGGSDYNEQFF. The CDR3 DNA is TGTGCCAGCAGCTTGGCCTTTGGAGGTAGCGATTACAATGAGCAGTTCTTC.

The chain couples TRBV2 to TRBJ1-5; D not certain. V shed 6 bases and J shed 0 bases, with 12 bases lying between them. This CDR3 spans 15 amino acids. The germline V gene has CDR1 SNHLY and CDR2 FYNNEI. This CDR3 reads CASSARVASNQPQHF. The DNA of the CDR3 is TGTGCCAGCAGCGCCCGTGTGGCTAGCAATCAGCCCCAGCATTTT.

The chain couples TRBV18 to TRBJ2-2, with D possibly TRBD2 on 6 matching bases. V was clipped by 0 bases and J by 4 bases, with 9 bases between them. The CDR3 is made up of 15 amino acids. In germline, CDR1 is KGHSH, CDR2 LQKENI. The CDR3 region is CASSPPMGGTGELFF. CDR3 nucleotide sequence: TGTGCCAGCTCACCACCGATGGGGGGCACCGGGGAGCTGTTTTTT.

The chain recombines TRBV6-1 with TRBJ2-3, with a weak D call TRBD2 (6 bases). The V gene's germline CDR1 is MNHNS and CDR2 SASEGT. The CDR3 consists of 15 residues. Trimming pared 2 bases from V and 1 base from J, leaving 10 bases between. CDR3 DNA: TGTGCCAGCAGTGAACAGGGAGGAGGCACAGATACGCAGTATTTT. It yields the protein CASSEQGGGTDTQYF.

The chain uses TRBV5-1 and TRBJ2-5, with 12 bases aligning to TRBD2. V was pared by 3 bases and J by 1 base, with 1 base of the junction left unmatched. The germline V gene encodes CDR1 SGHRS and CDR2 YFSETQ. This CDR3 has 15 residues. The CDR3 spells CASSSSGGAQETQYF. The CDR3 DNA follows: TGCGCCAGCAGCTCTAGCGGGGGGGCCCAAGAGACCCAGTACTTC.

The DNA of the CDR3 is TGTGCCAGCAGTTTGGACAGGGGTCAAGAGACCCAGTACTTC. Protein product: CASSLDRGQETQYF. This chain uses TRBV2 with TRBJ2-5, with 9 bases that match TRBD1. J gave up 2 bases and V 5 bases, and 3 bases lay outside the gene matches. The length of the CDR3 is 14 residues. CDR1 and CDR2 from the germline V gene are SNHLY and FYNNEI.

The chain combines TRBV5-4 with TRBJ2-5, with D perhaps TRBD1 (6 bases). Germline values: CDR1 SGHNT, CDR2 YYREEE (reference sequence). V was clipped by 4 bases and J by 9 bases, with 19 bases between them. The length of the CDR3 is 14 residues. Here the CDR3 reads CASSQQVREGAQYF. The CDR3 region has the DNA TGTGCCAGCAGCCAACAGGTTCGCGAGGGGGCCCAGTACTTC.

CDR3 region: CASSQGQGGTEAFF. CDR3 sequence (DNA): TGTGCCAGCAGCCAGGGACAGGGCGGTACTGAAGCTTTCTTT. This chain links TRBV9 with TRBJ1-1; TRBD1 matches at 9 bases. The CDR3 sequence is 14 residues long. The germline V gene encodes CDR1 SGDLS and CDR2 YYNGEE. The trim removed 4 bases at V and 5 bases at J, leaving 6 bases unmatched.

This sequence joins TRBV5-4 and TRBJ1-1; D unresolved. Germline V gives CDR1 SGHNT, CDR2 YYREEE (reference sequence). V was shortened by 0 bases and J by 1 base, with 13 bases between the two germline ends. The CDR3 runs 16 residues. CDR3 sequence reads: CASSLGGMVRNTEAFF. Here the CDR3 DNA reads TGTGCCAGCAGCTTGGGAGGGATGGTAAGGAACACTGAAGCTTTCTTT.

The rearrangement uses TRBV27 and TRBJ1-4, with D tentatively TRBD1 (6 bases). The length of the CDR3 is 14 residues. Germline loops: CDR1 MNHEY, CDR2 SMNVEV (reference sequence). Trimming stripped 2 bases from V and 7 bases from J, with 11 bases between. This chain's CDR3 is CASSLNRAAEKLFF. The CDR3 nucleotides are TGTGCCAGCAGTTTAAACAGGGCGGCTGAAAAACTGTTTTTT. Based on the CDR3 plus reference TRBV27 and TRBJ1-4, the full variable domain is EAQVTQNPRYLITVTGKKLTVTCSQNMNHEYMSWYRQDPGLGLRQIYYSMNVEVTDKGDVPEGYKVSRKEKRNFPLILESPSPNQTSLYFCASSLNRAAEKLFFGSGTQLSVL.

The chain combines TRBV14 with TRBJ1-2; possible D gene TRBD1, 5 bases. Trimming took 0 bases from V and 8 from J, leaving 13 bases between them. The CDR3 contains 14 residues. Germline V gives CDR1 SGHDN, CDR2 FVKESK. CDR3 amino acids: CASSQDLSGGGYTF. The DNA of the CDR3 is TGTGCCAGCAGCCAAGACCTCTCCGGGGGGGGCTACACCTTC.

This chain uses TRBV18 with TRBJ2-3, with D possibly being TRBD1 (6 bases). From germline, CDR1 is KGHSH and CDR2 LQKENI. This CDR3 has 15 amino acids. Trimming removed 3 bases from V and 1 base from J, with 11 bases in between. The CDR3 reads CASSPGAGGTDTQYF. The CDR3 DNA sequence: TGTGCCAGCTCACCGGGGGCAGGGGGCACAGATACGCAGTATTTT.

V is TRBV29-1 and J is TRBJ1-2; D is undetermined. The CDR3 loop spans 13 amino acids. Germline V gene lookup returns CDR1 SQVTM and CDR2 ANQGSEA. The V gene lost 2 bases and the J gene lost 0 bases, with 7 bases spanning the gap. In DNA, the CDR3 is TGCAGCGTTGAACTTCGGGCTAACTATGGCTACACCTTC. The encoded protein is CSVELRANYGYTF.

The rearrangement joins TRBV2 to TRBJ1-6; 7 bases fit TRBD1. This CDR3 has 14 residues. Germline-derived CDR1 and CDR2 are SNHLY and FYNNEI. V shed 4 bases and J 9 bases; nucleotides not matched to a gene: 6. The DNA for the CDR3 is TGTGCCAGCAGTGGGGACTCAGGGGGTTCACCCCTCCACTTT. It encodes CASSGDSGGSPLHF.

The V gene is TRBV6-5, the J gene TRBJ1-6; 8 positions agree with TRBD1. Per germline, CDR1 MNHEY and CDR2 SVGAGI. Trimming at V came to 10 bases and at J to 6 bases, leaving 5 bases not matched to a gene. CDR3 length: 13 amino acids. CDR3 protein: CATRQGSNSPLHF. The CDR3 DNA reads TGTGCCACACGACAGGGGAGTAATTCACCCCTCCACTTT.

This chain connects TRBV7-9 to TRBJ2-7; 9 positions agree with TRBD1. This CDR3 has 15 amino acids. The germline gives CDR1 SEHNR, CDR2 FQNEAQ (reference sequence). The V and J ends lost 5 bases and 5 bases, in that order; junction bases with no gene match: 10. In nucleotides, the CDR3 is TGTGCCAGCAGCCCTAACCGGGACAGGGACCACGAGCAGTACTTC. It yields the protein CASSPNRDRDHEQYF. Looking up the rest from reference TRBV7-9 and TRBJ2-7 gives the full variable domain: DTGVSQNPRHKITKRGQNVTFRCDPISEHNRLYWYRQTLGQGPEFLTYFQNEAQLEKSRLLSDRFSAERPKGSFSTLEIQRTEQGDSAMYLCASSPNRDRDHEQYFGPGTRLTVT.